These T cell receptor beta chains were read from a single sample in a study of blood T cell repertoires in COVID-19. Libraries were prepared by immunoSEQ multiplex PCR; TCRdb keeps only in-frame clonotypes and omits some of them. The sample has about 260,000 clones; approximately 80% are singletons. The sequencing input was peripheral blood. The receptors come from a man aged 55 to 70 with acute or convalescent COVID-19. Each CDR3 is given with its conserved first and last residue. Each record gives: V gene, D gene, J gene, clone size, CDR3 protein, CDR3 DNA. D genes are given only for firm matches. A clone size is listed for some rows: how often the clone was seen (once, few, many), or a class if it is expanded.

TRBV9	.	TRBJ2-2	.	CASSVRRGDNTGELFF	TGTGCCAGCAGCGTAAGGAGGGGCGACAACACCGGGGAGCTGTTTTTT
TRBV5-4	.	TRBJ1-5	.	CASSLEGQGQPQHF	TGTGCCAGCAGCTTGGAAGGGCAGGGTCAGCCCCAGCATTTT
TRBV18	TRBD1	TRBJ2-4	.	CASSLGGAAKNIQYF	TGTGCCAGCTCACTAGGGGGCGCAGCCAAAAACATTCAGTACTTC
TRBV18	.	TRBJ2-3	few	CASSPLADTQYF	TGTGCCAGCTCACCACTCGCAGATACGCAGTATTTT
TRBV14	.	TRBJ1-3	.	CASSQGGVTGVSGNTIYF	TGTGCCAGCAGCCAAGGTGGTGTGACAGGAGTCTCTGGAAACACCATATATTTT
TRBV6-5	TRBD1	TRBJ1-5	.	CASRPDRGRGQPQHF	TGTGCCAGCAGACCAGACAGGGGGCGAGGTCAGCCCCAGCATTTT
TRBV11-2	TRBD2	TRBJ2-7	.	CASSLATSGVTYEQYF	TGTGCCAGCAGCTTAGCGACTAGCGGGGTAACCTACGAGCAGTACTTC
TRBV7-3	TRBD2	TRBJ2-3	.	CASSLGTSGTDTQYF	TGTGCCAGCAGCTTGGGGACTAGCGGCACAGATACGCAGTATTTT
TRBV2	TRBD2	TRBJ2-7	.	CASRRVLAGGSQYF	TGTGCCAGCAGGAGGGTCCTAGCGGGGGGCTCCCAGTACTTC
TRBV7-7	TRBD2	TRBJ2-1	.	CASSKSGSAYNEQFF	TGTGCTAGCAGCAAGAGCGGGAGCGCCTACAATGAGCAGTTCTTC
TRBV7-2	.	TRBJ2-2	.	CASSPRLITGELFF	TGTGCCAGCAGCCCCCGACTAATCACCGGGGAGCTGTTTTTT
TRBV11-2	.	TRBJ2-5	.	CASSPLFRGYQETQYF	TGTGCCAGCAGCCCCCTCTTCCGGGGGTATCAAGAGACCCAGTACTTC
TRBV27	.	TRBJ2-5	once	CASSLSVVTAGFDQYF	TGTGCCAGCAGTTTATCGGTAGTAACGGCGGGATTTGACCAGTACTTC
TRBV18	.	TRBJ1-2	.	CASSPSNEWGYTF	TGTGCCAGCTCACCAAGTAATGAGTGGGGCTACACCTTC
TRBV11-2	.	TRBJ2-7	few	CASSSHYEQYF	TGTGCCAGCAGCTCCCACTACGAGCAGTACTTC
TRBV18	.	TRBJ2-7	.	CASSPRGINEQYF	TGTGCCAGCTCACCAAGGGGGATAAACGAGCAGTACTTC
TRBV19	TRBD1	TRBJ1-1	.	CASSLARGSTEAFF	TGTGCCAGTAGCCTGGCCAGGGGGTCCACTGAAGCTTTCTTT
TRBV28	.	TRBJ2-1	.	CASYSGSSYNEQFF	TGTGCCAGCTACTCGGGGAGCTCCTACAATGAGCAGTTCTTC
TRBV7-2	TRBD2	TRBJ2-3	once	CASSLLRDSGGSTDTQYF	TGTGCCAGCAGCTTACTCCGAGACAGCGGGGGATCCACAGATACGCAGTATTTT
TRBV30	.	TRBJ1-1	.	CAWRPSRSAEAFF	TGTGCCTGGAGACCCAGCAGGTCGGCTGAAGCTTTCTTT
TRBV30	TRBD2	TRBJ2-1	once	CACRSGGYNEQFF	TGTGCCTGCCGTAGCGGGGGGTACAATGAGCAGTTCTTC
TRBV5-1	TRBD1	TRBJ1-1	few	CASSLDRGNTEAFF	TGCGCCAGCAGCTTGGACAGGGGGAACACTGAAGCTTTCTTT
TRBV4-1	TRBD2	TRBJ2-1	.	CASSQASGGGNEQFF	TGCGCCAGCAGCCAAGCTAGCGGGGGGGGGAATGAGCAGTTCTTC
TRBV5-8	.	TRBJ1-5	.	CASSLINLKLAPSNQPQHF	TGTGCCAGCAGCTTGATTAACCTTAAACTTGCCCCTAGCAATCAGCCCCAGCATTTT
TRBV6-1	TRBD1	TRBJ1-2	.	CASSDPSLTGDYGYTF	TGTGCCAGCAGTGATCCCAGTCTAACAGGGGACTATGGCTACACCTTC
TRBV29-1	.	TRBJ2-5	few	CSGVPGETQYF	TGCAGCGGGGTCCCAGGAGAGACCCAGTACTTC
TRBV28	.	TRBJ1-2	.	CASRGGGLGYTF	TGTGCCAGCAGGGGCGGGGGCCTTGGCTACACCTTC
TRBV5-5	.	TRBJ1-1	.	CASSLLRGSEAFF	TGTGCCAGCAGCTTGTTAAGGGGGTCTGAAGCTTTCTTT
TRBV7-8	TRBD1	TRBJ1-1	.	CASSSLRGNLNTEAFF	TGTGCCAGCAGCTCGCTCAGGGGGAACTTGAACACTGAAGCTTTCTTT
TRBV6-1	TRBD1	TRBJ1-5	few	CASSALRTGSNQPQHF	TGTGCCAGCAGTGCCCTTCGGACAGGGAGCAATCAGCCCCAGCATTTT
TRBV6-5	TRBD1	TRBJ2-7	.	CASSFSGQVSYEQYF	TGTGCCAGCAGTTTTTCGGGACAGGTCTCCTACGAGCAGTACTTC
TRBV7-9	.	TRBJ2-1	.	CASSSSSRDEQFF	TGTGCCAGCAGCTCCTCATCGAGGGATGAGCAGTTCTTC
TRBV4-1	TRBD1	TRBJ2-7	.	CASSQAGGPGGYIGQYF	TGCGCCAGCAGCCAAGCAGGCGGGCCAGGGGGCTATATCGGGCAGTACTTC
TRBV11-2	TRBD2	TRBJ2-7	few	CASSQGLHLEQYF	TGTGCCAGCAGCCAGGGACTACACTTGGAGCAGTACTTC
TRBV19	TRBD1	TRBJ2-6	.	CASSDGQGVSGANVLTF	TGTGCCAGTAGTGACGGACAGGGGGTGTCTGGGGCCAACGTCCTGACTTTC
TRBV6-1	TRBD2	TRBJ2-7	.	CASSERKGLAGFYEQYF	TGTGCCAGCAGTGAACGAAAGGGGTTAGCGGGGTTTTACGAGCAGTACTTC
TRBV7-9	.	TRBJ1-2	.	CASSPRQNRYGYTF	TGTGCCAGCAGCCCAAGACAGAACCGCTATGGCTACACCTTC
TRBV12-3/TRBV12-4	.	TRBJ2-3	.	CASSLRDTQYF	TGTGCCAGCAGTCTAAGAGATACGCAGTATTTT
TRBV7-6	.	TRBJ1-2	.	CASSLAPQYGYTF	TGTGCCAGCAGCTTAGCGCCACAGTATGGCTACACCTTC
TRBV5-3	.	TRBJ1-6	.	CARPRQPGTPVNQGGINSPLHF	TGTGCCAGACCCCGACAGCCTGGGACACCGGTAAACCAAGGAGGTATAAATTCACCCCTCCACTTT
TRBV28	.	TRBJ1-2	.	CASSRGYGYTF	TGTGCCAGCAGTCGGGGCTATGGCTACACCTTC
TRBV5-4	.	TRBJ1-2	.	CASSLAGSNYGYTF	TGTGCCAGCAGCTTGGCGGGATCTAACTATGGCTACACCTTC
TRBV19	.	TRBJ1-2	.	CASSTGYGYTF	TGTGCCAGTAGTACAGGCTATGGCTACACCTTC
TRBV28	TRBD2	TRBJ2-3	once	CASSLSGLAGPYTDTQYF	TGTGCCAGCAGTTTATCGGGACTAGCGGGACCGTACACAGATACGCAGTATTTT
TRBV9	TRBD2	TRBJ2-3	.	CASSVVGLAGEFADTQYF	TGTGCCAGCAGCGTAGTTGGACTAGCGGGAGAGTTCGCAGATACGCAGTATTTT
TRBV4-1	TRBD1	TRBJ1-2	.	CASSQESSGTGGYTF	TGCGCCAGCAGCCAAGAATCTTCCGGGACAGGGGGCTACACCTTC
TRBV5-1	TRBD2	TRBJ2-1	.	CASSPGTSNNEQFF	TGCGCCAGCAGCCCCGGGACTAGTAACAATGAGCAGTTCTTC
TRBV10-3	.	TRBJ1-2	.	CAINPGAGWGYTF	TGTGCCATCAACCCAGGTGCAGGCTGGGGCTACACCTTC
TRBV9	TRBD1	TRBJ2-5	.	CASSVVNSGGRETQYF	TGTGCCAGCAGCGTAGTCAATTCAGGGGGCCGAGAGACCCAGTACTTC
TRBV2	.	TRBJ1-2	.	CASSEVDRGYGYTF	TGTGCCAGCAGTGAAGTTGACCGGGGGTATGGCTACACCTTC
TRBV6-5	.	TRBJ2-1	once	CASSYGGLTYNEQFF	TGTGCCAGCAGTTACGGGGGACTTACTTACAATGAGCAGTTCTTC
TRBV28	TRBD1	TRBJ2-2	.	CASSIWPGTGLVRPGELFF	TGTGCCAGCAGCATTTGGCCCGGGACAGGACTGGTGCGGCCCGGGGAGCTGTTTTTT
TRBV12-3/TRBV12-4	.	TRBJ1-2	.	CASSPGTLGGYTF	TGTGCCAGCAGTCCCGGGACATTGGGCGGCTACACCTTC
TRBV4-3	.	TRBJ2-3	.	CASSQAGTATSDTQYF	TGCGCCAGCAGCCAGGCCGGGACTGCAACTTCAGATACGCAGTATTTT
TRBV7-3	TRBD1	TRBJ1-1	.	CASSRDRGSTEAFF	TGTGCCAGCAGCAGGGACAGGGGGAGCACTGAAGCTTTCTTT
TRBV4-1	.	TRBJ1-4	.	CASSLERASTNEKLFF	TGCGCCAGCAGCCTAGAGCGGGCATCAACTAATGAAAAACTGTTTTTT
TRBV20-1	.	TRBJ1-1	.	CSARDLEAFF	TGCAGTGCTAGAGATTTAGAAGCTTTCTTT